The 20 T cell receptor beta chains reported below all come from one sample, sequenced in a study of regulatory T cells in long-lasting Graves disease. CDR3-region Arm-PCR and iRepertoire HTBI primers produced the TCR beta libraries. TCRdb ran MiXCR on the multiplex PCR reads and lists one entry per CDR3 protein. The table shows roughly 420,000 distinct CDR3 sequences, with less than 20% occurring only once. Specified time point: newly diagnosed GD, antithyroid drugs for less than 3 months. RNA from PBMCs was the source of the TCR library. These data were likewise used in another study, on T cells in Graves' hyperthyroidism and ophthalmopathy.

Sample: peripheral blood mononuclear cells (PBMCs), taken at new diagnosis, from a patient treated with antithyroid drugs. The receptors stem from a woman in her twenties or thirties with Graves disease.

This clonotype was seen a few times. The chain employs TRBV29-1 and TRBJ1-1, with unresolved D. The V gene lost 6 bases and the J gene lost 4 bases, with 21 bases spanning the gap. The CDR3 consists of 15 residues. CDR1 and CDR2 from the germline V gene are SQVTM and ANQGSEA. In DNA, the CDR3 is TGCAGCGTCAAAGGAAGGTATAGGAAGATCACTGAAGCTTTCTTT. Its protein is CSVKGRYRKITEAFF. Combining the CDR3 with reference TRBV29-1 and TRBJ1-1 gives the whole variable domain SAVISQKPSRDICQRGTSLTIQCQVDSQVTMMFWYRQQPGQSLTLIATANQGSEATYESGFVIDKFPISRPNLTFSTLTVSNMSPEDSSIYLCSVKGRYRKITEAFFGQGTRLTVV.

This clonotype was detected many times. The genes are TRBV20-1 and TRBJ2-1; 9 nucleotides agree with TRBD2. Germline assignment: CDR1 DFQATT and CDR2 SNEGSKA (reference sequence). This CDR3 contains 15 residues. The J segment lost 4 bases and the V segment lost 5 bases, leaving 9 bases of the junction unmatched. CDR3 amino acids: CSAVIAGDQYNEQFF. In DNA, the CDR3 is TGCAGTGCTGTAATAGCGGGAGATCAATACAATGAGCAGTTCTTC.

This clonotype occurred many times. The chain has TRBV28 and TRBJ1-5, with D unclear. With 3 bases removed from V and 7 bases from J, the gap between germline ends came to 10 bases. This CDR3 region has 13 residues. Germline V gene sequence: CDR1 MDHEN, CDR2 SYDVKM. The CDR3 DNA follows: TGTGCCAGCAGTTTTCAGTTCAGACAGCCCCAGCATTTT. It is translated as CASSFQFRQPQHF.

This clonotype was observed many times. CDR3 sequence (DNA): TGTGCCAGCAGCTCTTCGGGGGGGTACTATGGCTACACCTTC. Translated: CASSSSGGYYGYTF. J is TRBJ1-2 and V is TRBV7-6; maybe TRBD1 (5 bases). CDR1 and CDR2 (germline): SGHVS, FNYEAQ. The CDR3 length is 14 residues. Between the trimmed V and J ends, which lost 4 bases and 3 bases, there was a span of 12 bases.

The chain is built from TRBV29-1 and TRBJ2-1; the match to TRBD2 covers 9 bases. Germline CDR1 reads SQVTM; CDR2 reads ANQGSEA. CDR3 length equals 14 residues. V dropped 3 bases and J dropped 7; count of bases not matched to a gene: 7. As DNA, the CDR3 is TGCAGCGTTGACGGCCTAGCGGGGCGAAATGAGCAGTTCTTC. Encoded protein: CSVDGLAGRNEQFF.

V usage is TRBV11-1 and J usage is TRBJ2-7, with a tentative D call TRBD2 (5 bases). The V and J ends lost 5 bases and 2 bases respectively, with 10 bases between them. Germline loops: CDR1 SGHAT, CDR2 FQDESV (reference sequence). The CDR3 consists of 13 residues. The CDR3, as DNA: TGTGCCAGCAGCGTAACAGCGGCCTACGAGCAGTACTTC. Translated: CASSVTAAYEQYF. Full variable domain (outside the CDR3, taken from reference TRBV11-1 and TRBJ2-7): EAEVAQSPRYKITEKSQAVAFWCDPISGHATLYWYRQILGQGPELLVQFQDESVVDDSQLPKDRFSAERLKGVDSTLKIQPAELGDSAMYLCASSVTAAYEQYFGPGTRLTVT.

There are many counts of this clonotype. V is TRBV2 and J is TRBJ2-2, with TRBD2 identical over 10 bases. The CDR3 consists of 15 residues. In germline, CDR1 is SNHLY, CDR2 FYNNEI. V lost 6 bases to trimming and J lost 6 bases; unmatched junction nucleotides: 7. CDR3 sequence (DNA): TGTGCCAGCAGGGACTCTAGCGGGAGCGCCGGGGAGCTGTTTTTT. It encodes CASRDSSGSAGELFF.

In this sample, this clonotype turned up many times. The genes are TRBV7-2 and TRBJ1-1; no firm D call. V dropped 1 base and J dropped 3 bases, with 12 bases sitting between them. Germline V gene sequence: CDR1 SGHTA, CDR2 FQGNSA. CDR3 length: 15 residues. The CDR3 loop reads CASSLDFRADTEAFF. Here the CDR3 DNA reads TGTGCCAGCAGCTTAGATTTCAGAGCGGACACTGAAGCTTTCTTT.

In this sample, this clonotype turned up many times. CDR3 loop: CASKRSMAEGAQYF. CDR3 DNA sequence: TGTGCCAGCAAAAGAAGTATGGCGGAAGGGGCCCAGTACTTC. The chain recombines TRBV6-1 with TRBJ2-5; the D gene is possibly TRBD1 (5 bases). CDR3 length: 14 amino acids. Germline CDR1 is MNHNS and CDR2 is SASEGT. The V and J ends lost 7 bases and 9 bases respectively, with 21 bases between them.

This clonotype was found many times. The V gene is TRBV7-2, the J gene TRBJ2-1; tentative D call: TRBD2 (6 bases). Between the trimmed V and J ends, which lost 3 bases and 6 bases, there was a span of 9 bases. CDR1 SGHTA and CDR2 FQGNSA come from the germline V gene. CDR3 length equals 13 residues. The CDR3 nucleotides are TGTGCCAGCAGCTTCCGGAGGGTCAATGAGCAGTTCTTC. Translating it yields CASSFRRVNEQFF. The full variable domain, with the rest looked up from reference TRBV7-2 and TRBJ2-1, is GAGVSQSPSNKVTEKGKDVELRCDPISGHTALYWYRQSLGQGLEFLIYFQGNSAPDKSGLPSDRFSAERTGGSVSTLTIQRTQQEDSAVYLCASSFRRVNEQFFGPGTRLTVL.

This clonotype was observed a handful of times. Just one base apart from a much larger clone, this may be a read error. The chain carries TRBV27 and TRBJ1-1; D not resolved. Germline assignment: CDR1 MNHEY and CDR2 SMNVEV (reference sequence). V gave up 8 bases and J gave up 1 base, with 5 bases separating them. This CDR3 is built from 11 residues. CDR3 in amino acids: CASHKNTEAFF. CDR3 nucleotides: TGTGCCAGCCACAAGAACACTGAAGCTTTCTTT.

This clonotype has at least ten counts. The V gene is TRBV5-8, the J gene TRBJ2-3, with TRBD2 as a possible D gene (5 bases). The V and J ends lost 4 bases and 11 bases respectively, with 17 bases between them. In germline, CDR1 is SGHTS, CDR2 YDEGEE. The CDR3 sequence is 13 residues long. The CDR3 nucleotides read TGTGCCAGCAGCCCGCAACTAAGAGGGTGGCAGTATTTT. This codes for CASSPQLRGWQYF.

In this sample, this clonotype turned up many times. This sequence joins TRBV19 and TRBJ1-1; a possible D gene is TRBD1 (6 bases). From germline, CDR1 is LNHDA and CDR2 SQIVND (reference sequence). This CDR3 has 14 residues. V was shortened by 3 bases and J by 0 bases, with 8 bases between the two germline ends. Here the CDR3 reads CASSIGGLNTEAFF. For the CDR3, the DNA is TGTGCCAGTAGTATTGGGGGGCTGAACACTGAAGCTTTCTTT. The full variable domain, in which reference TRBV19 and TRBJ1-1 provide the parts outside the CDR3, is DGGITQSPKYLFRKEGQNVTLSCEQNLNHDAMYWYRQDPGQGLRLIYYSQIVNDFQKGDIAEGYSVSREKKESFPLTVTSAQKNPTAFYLCASSIGGLNTEAFFGQGTRLTVV.

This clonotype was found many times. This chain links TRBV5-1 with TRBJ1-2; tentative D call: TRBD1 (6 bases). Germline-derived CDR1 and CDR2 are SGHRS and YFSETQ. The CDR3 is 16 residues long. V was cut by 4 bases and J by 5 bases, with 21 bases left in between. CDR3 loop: CASSLKLDSTSYGYTF. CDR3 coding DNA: TGCGCCAGCAGCCTGAAACTGGACAGTACCTCATATGGCTACACCTTC.

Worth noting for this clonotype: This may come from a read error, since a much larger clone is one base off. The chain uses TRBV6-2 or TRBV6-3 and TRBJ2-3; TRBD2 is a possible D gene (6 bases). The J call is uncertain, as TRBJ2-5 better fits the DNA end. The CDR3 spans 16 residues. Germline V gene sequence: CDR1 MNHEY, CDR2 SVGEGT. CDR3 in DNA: TGTGCCAGCAGTCCTGGAATCCAGGGAGGACGAGAGACCCAGTACTTC. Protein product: CASSPGIQGGRETQYF.

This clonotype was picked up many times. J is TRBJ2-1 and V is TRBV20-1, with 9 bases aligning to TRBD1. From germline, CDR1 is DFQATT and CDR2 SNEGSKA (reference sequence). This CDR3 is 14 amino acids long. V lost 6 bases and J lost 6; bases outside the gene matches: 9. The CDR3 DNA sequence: TGCAGTGCCGTACAGGGGGCGATAGGCAATGAGCAGTTCTTC. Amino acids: CSAVQGAIGNEQFF.

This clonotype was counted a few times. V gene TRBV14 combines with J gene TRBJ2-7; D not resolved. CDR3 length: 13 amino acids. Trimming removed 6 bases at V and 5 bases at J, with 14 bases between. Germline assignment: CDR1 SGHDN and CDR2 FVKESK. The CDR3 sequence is CASSLQGHHEQYF. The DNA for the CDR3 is TGTGCCAGCAGTTTACAAGGTCATCACGAGCAGTACTTC.

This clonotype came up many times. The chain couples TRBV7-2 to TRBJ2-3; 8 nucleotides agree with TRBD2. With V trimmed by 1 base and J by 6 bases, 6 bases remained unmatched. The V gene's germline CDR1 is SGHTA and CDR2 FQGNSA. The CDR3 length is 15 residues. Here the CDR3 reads CASSLDGRATDTQYF. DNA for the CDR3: TGTGCCAGCAGCTTAGACGGGAGGGCCACGGATACGCAGTATTTT.

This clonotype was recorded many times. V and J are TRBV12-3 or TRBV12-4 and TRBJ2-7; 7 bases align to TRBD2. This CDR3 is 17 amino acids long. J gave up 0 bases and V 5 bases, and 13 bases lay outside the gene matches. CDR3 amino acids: CASSPSPGGVSSYEQYF. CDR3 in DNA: TGTGCCAGCAGTCCCTCTCCTGGGGGGGTTAGCTCCTACGAGCAGTACTTC.

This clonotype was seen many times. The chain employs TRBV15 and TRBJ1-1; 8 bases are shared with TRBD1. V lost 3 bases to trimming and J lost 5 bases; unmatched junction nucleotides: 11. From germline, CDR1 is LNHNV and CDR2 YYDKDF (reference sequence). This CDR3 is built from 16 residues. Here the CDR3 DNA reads TGTGCCACCAGCAGTCTTGGACAGGGACTCTTAACTGAAGCTTTCTTT. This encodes CATSSLGQGLLTEAFF.